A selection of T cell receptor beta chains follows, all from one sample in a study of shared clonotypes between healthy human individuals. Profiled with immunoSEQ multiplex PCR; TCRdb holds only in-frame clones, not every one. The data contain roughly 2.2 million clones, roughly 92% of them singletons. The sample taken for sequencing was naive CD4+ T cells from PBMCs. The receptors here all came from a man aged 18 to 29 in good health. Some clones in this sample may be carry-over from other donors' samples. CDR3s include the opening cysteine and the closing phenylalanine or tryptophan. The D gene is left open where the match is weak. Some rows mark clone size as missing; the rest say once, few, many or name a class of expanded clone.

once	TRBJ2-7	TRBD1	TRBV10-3	TGTGCCATCAGTGGGGGCAGGGGGCCCTACGAGCAGTACTTC	CAISGGRGPYEQYF
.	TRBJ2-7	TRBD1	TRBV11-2	TGTGCCAGCAGCTTAGCTTACAGGGGCGAGCAGTACTTC	CASSLAYRGEQYF
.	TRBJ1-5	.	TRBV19	TGTGCCAGTAGTATAGAAGGGCGTCAGCCCCAGCATTTT	CASSIEGRQPQHF
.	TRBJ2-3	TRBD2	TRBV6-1	TGTGCCAGCAGTGAACGGAGCGGGAGGATCACAGATACGCAGTATTTT	CASSERSGRITDTQYF
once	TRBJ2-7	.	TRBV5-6	TGTGCCAGCAGCACCGACAGGTTGACCTACGAGCAGTACTTC	CASSTDRLTYEQYF
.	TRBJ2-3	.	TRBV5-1	TGCGCCAGCAGCCCGGCGGCAAGCACAGATACGCAGTATTTT	CASSPAASTDTQYF
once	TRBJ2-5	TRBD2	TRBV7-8	TGTGCCAGCAGCTCCGGACTAGCGGCTCTAACCCAGTACTTC	CASSSGLAALTQYF
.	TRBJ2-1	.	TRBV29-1	TGCAGCGTTGATAGCGGCTACAATGAGCAGTTCTTC	CSVDSGYNEQFF
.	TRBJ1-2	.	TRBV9	TGTGCCAGCAGCGTAGAAGATTATGGCTACACCTTC	CASSVEDYGYTF
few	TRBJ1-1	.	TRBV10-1	TGCGCCAGCAGTGAGTCTCGGAACACTGAAGCTTTCTTT	CASSESRNTEAFF
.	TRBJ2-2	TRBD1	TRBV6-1	TGTGCCAGCAGTGAACATGGCAGGGGGTTAAGCGGGGAGCTGTTTTTT	CASSEHGRGLSGELFF
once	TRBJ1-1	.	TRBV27	TGTGCCAGCAGTTTTAATAGGAACACTGAAGCTTTCTTT	CASSFNRNTEAFF
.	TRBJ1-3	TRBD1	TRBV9	TGTGCCAGCAGCGTAACGGGACAGTCGTCTGGAAACACCATATATTTT	CASSVTGQSSGNTIYF
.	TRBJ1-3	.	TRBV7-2	TGTGCCTGGGGGGTTCCTGGAAACACCATATATTTT	CAWGVPGNTIYF
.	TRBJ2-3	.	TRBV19	TGTGCCAGTACCCTCCGGGATAGCACAGATACGCAGTATTTT	CASTLRDSTDTQYF
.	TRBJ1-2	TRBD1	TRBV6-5	TGTGCCAGCAGTTTCGGGACAGGGGGGGTCTATGGCTACACCTTC	CASSFGTGGVYGYTF
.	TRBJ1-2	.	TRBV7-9	TGTGCCAGCAGCTCCGGAATGGGCTATGGCTACACCTTC	CASSSGMGYGYTF
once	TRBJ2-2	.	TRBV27	TGTGCCAGCAGAAACGGACGGCTTATGGACACCGGGGAGCTGTTTTTT	CASRNGRLMDTGELFF
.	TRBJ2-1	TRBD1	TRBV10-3	TGTGCCATCAGTACCAGGACAGGGGAGGGCTACAATGAGCAGTTCTTC	CAISTRTGEGYNEQFF
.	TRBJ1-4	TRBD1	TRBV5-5	TGTGCCAGCAGCTTTGAAACAGGGGCTTCTAATGAAAAACTGTTTTTT	CASSFETGASNEKLFF
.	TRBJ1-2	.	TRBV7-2	TGTGCCAGCAGCTTAAAAATCGCAGGTCGTAACTATGGCTACACCTTC	CASSLKIAGRNYGYTF
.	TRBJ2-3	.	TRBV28	TGTGCCAGCAGCTCGCGTGTGGGGGAGCGGAAAGATACGCAGTATTTT	CASSSRVGERKDTQYF
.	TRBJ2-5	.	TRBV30	TGTGCCTCGCCGGGGACCTCCCAAGAGACCCAGTACTTC	CASPGTSQETQYF
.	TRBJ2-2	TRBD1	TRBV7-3	TGTGCCAGCAGCCGGACCGGGACAGGGAGGAGAAGAACCGGGGAGCTGTTTTTT	CASSRTGTGRRRTGELFF
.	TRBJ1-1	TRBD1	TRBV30	TGTGCCGTCGGACAGGAGTTGAACACTGAAGCTTTCTTT	CAVGQELNTEAFF
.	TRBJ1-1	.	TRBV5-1	TGCGCCAGCAGCTTGGGCGCAGGGCCCACTGAAGCTTTCTTT	CASSLGAGPTEAFF
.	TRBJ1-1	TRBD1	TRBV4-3	TGCGCCAGCAGCCGACAGACAGGGGGCCTGTGGACTGCTGAAGCTTTCTTT	CASSRQTGGLWTAEAFF
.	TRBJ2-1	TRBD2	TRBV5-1	TGCGCCAGCAGCACCGGGACTAGCGGGAAATGGTACAATGAGCAGTTCTTC	CASSTGTSGKWYNEQFF
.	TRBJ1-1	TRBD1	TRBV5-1	TGCGCCAGCAGCTCACAGGGGGGATTAACTGAAGCTTTCTTT	CASSSQGGLTEAFF
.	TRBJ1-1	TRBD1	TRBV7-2	TGTGCCAGCAGCTTAGAGGACAGGGGGACTTCTGAAGCTTTCTTT	CASSLEDRGTSEAFF
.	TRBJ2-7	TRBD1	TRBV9	TGTGCCAGCAGCGTAGGAGCAGGGGGCGAGTACGAGCAGTACTTC	CASSVGAGGEYEQYF
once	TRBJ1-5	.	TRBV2	TGTGCCAGCAGTTTACAGGGTGGCAATCAGCCCCAGCATTTT	CASSLQGGNQPQHF
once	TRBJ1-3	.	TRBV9	TGTGCCAGCAGCGACCCACCCGACAGACCACTCTCTGGAAACACCATATATTTT	CASSDPPDRPLSGNTIYF
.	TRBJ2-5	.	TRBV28	TGTGCCAGCAGCAGCTGGGGGTTTGGACAAGAGACCCAGTACTTC	CASSSWGFGQETQYF
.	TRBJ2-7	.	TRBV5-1	TGCGCCAGCAGCCTGATGACATCTAGGAGCTCCTACGAGCAGTACTTC	CASSLMTSRSSYEQYF
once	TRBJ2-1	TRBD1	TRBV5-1	TGCGCCAGCAGCCTCCGCGGACAGGGGGGGAATGAGCAGTTCTTC	CASSLRGQGGNEQFF
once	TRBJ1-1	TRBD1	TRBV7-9	TGTGCCAGCAGCTTAAGCAGGGGGAGTACTGAAGCTTTCTTT	CASSLSRGSTEAFF